The 14 T cell receptor beta chains presented below share a single source sample, sequenced in a study of T cells in Graves' hyperthyroidism and ophthalmopathy. RNA transcripts yielded amplified TCR beta CDR3 regions. Researchers ran a first-round RT-PCR on the TCR CDR3 using the HTBI primer set. TCRdb reprocessed the multiplex PCR reads with MiXCR, giving one entry per CDR3 protein. The sample includes more than 300,000 distinct CDR3 sequences, about 18% of them seen just once. Sequenced sample: blood. The receptor source for this set is a woman under 40 with Graves' hyperthyroidism that later progressed to Graves' ophthalmopathy.

In this sample, this clonotype turned up many times. This chain uses TRBV14 with TRBJ2-3; the match to TRBD1 covers 9 bases. Germline CDR1 SGHDN, CDR2 FVKESK. The CDR3 has 13 residues. The ends lost 8 bases at V and 2 bases at J; junction bases unmatched: 2. CDR3 in amino acids: CASGQGITDTQYF. CDR3 coding DNA: TGTGCCAGCGGACAGGGGATCACAGATACGCAGTATTTT.

In this sample, this clonotype turned up many times. V gene TRBV12-3 or TRBV12-4 combines with J gene TRBJ1-2; 8 bases match TRBD1. After removal of 6 bases from V and 8 bases from J, the junction contained 8 bases not matched to a gene. This CDR3 region has 13 residues. CDR3 nucleotides: TGTGCCAGCAGCTTACAGGGGGTTGAGGGCTACACCTTC. This codes for CASSLQGVEGYTF.

Regarding this clonotype: Germline is not matched at one junction end, which may reflect a read error. The chain joins TRBV12-3 or TRBV12-4 to TRBJ1-1, with a weak D call TRBD1 (5 bases). The CDR3 consists of 14 residues. CDR3 residues: CAGSLGHRLTEAFF. The CDR3 DNA sequence: TGTGCCGGCAGTTTAGGACACCGACTCACTGAAGCTTTCTTT.

The chain employs TRBV28 and TRBJ2-7; TRBD1 might be the D (6 bases). The CDR3 runs 14 residues. V lost 2 bases to trimming and J lost 4 bases, with 12 bases between them. The germline V gene has CDR1 MDHEN and CDR2 SYDVKM. The CDR3 nucleotides read TGTGCCAGCAGTTTAGAACAGGGACGTTACGAGCAGTACTTC. Its protein product is CASSLEQGRYEQYF.

This clonotype was recorded at least ten times. J is TRBJ2-7 and V is TRBV27, with a tentative D call TRBD2 (5 bases). In germline, CDR1 is MNHEY, CDR2 SMNVEV (reference sequence). The CDR3 has 13 amino acids. V shed 2 bases and J shed 5 bases, with 10 bases lying between them. The CDR3 region is CASSLGLAHEQYF. The CDR3 DNA follows: TGTGCCAGCAGTTTAGGTCTAGCTCACGAGCAGTACTTC.

This clonotype was found a few times. The rearrangement joins TRBV9 to TRBJ1-3, with D maybe TRBD1 (5 bases). V dropped 9 bases and J dropped 4 bases, with 17 bases sitting between them. Germline CDR1 reads SGDLS; CDR2 reads YYNGEE. The CDR3 totals 14 residues. The CDR3 is CATGGEDFGNTIYF. The CDR3 DNA reads TGTGCCACAGGAGGGGAGGACTTCGGAAACACCATATATTTT. The whole variable domain, remainder taken from reference TRBV9 and TRBJ1-3, is DSGVTQTPKHLITATGQRVTLRCSPRSGDLSVYWYQQSLDQGLQFLIQYYNGEERAKGNILERFSAQQFPDLHSELNLSSLELGDSALYFCATGGEDFGNTIYFGEGSWLTVV.

This clonotype showed up many times. This chain links TRBV6-2 or TRBV6-3 with TRBJ2-1, with 9 nucleotides matching TRBD1. The CDR3 covers 18 residues. V was pared by 10 bases and J by 1 base, with 17 bases of the junction left unmatched. Germline values: CDR1 MNHEY, CDR2 SVGEGT. CDR3 residues: CATEPGQGRVVSYNEQFF. CDR3 sequence (DNA): TGTGCCACGGAACCGGGACAGGGTAGAGTGGTTTCCTACAATGAGCAGTTCTTC.

The V and J genes are TRBV7-2 and TRBJ1-5; 9 positions agree with TRBD1. The CDR3 has 14 amino acids. The ends lost 5 bases at V and 7 bases at J; junction bases unmatched: 6. CDR1 SGHTA and CDR2 FQGNSA come from the germline V gene. The CDR3 sequence is CASSVGQGTQPQHF. For the CDR3, the DNA is TGTGCCAGCAGCGTGGGACAGGGTACGCAGCCCCAGCATTTT.

This clonotype was recorded many times. V usage is TRBV28 and J usage is TRBJ2-1, with D possibly being TRBD1 (6 bases). Germline CDR1 reads MDHEN; CDR2 reads SYDVKM. Trimming cost V 4 bases and J 7 bases, with 20 bases left between them. The CDR3 covers 16 residues. DNA for the CDR3: TGTGCCAGCAGTTCCACTACAGGGAGAAAGGGAAATGAGCAGTTCTTC. Translated: CASSSTTGRKGNEQFF.

Details on this clonotype: The germline gene is not matched at one end of the junction; a read error may be the cause. This rearrangement joins TRBV27 to TRBJ2-7; D call uncertain. This CDR3 has 12 amino acids. From germline, CDR1 is MNHEY and CDR2 SMNVEV (reference sequence). The CDR3 spells CASSSQTYERYF. The CDR3 nucleotides read TGTGCCAGCAGTTCCCAGACCTACGAGCGGTACTTC.

At least ten counts were recorded for this clonotype. V and J are TRBV28 and TRBJ2-7, with TRBD1 matching 9 bases. This CDR3 has 14 amino acids. Trimming removed 4 bases from V and 7 bases from J; junction bases left unmatched: 8. Germline V gene lookup returns CDR1 MDHEN and CDR2 SYDVKM. The CDR3 coding sequence is TGTGCCAGCAGTTCTCCCGGGACAGGGAGGGAGCAGTACTTC. It is translated as CASSSPGTGREQYF.

J is TRBJ1-1 and V is TRBV7-9; tentatively, D is TRBD1 (5 bases). Looked up from germline, CDR1 is SEHNR and CDR2 is FQNEAQ (reference sequence). V dropped 5 bases and J dropped 5 bases, with 12 bases sitting between them. The CDR3 is 13 residues long. The chain's CDR3 is CASSPGFGTEAFF. The CDR3 nucleotides are TGTGCCAGCAGCCCAGGGTTTGGAACTGAAGCTTTCTTT.

This clonotype was seen a handful of times. Written as DNA, the CDR3 is TGCGCCAGCAGCGCTCCACTAGCGGGGGGGCCTTTAGATACGCAGTATTTT. Amino acid sequence: CASSAPLAGGPLDTQYF. The J gene is TRBJ2-3, the V gene TRBV5-1; 13 bases fit TRBD2. The CDR3 is 17 amino acids. Germline CDR1 and CDR2: SGHRS and YFSETQ. V lost 4 bases to trimming and J lost 5 bases; unmatched junction nucleotides: 10. Together with reference TRBV5-1 and TRBJ2-3, the CDR3 gives the full variable domain: KAGVTQTPRYLIKTRGQQVTLSCSPISGHRSVSWYQQTPGQGLQFLFEYFSETQRNKGNFPGRFSGRQFSNSRSEMNVSTLELGDSALYLCASSAPLAGGPLDTQYFGPGTRLTVL.

This clonotype was seen repeatedly, ten times or more. V usage is TRBV20-1 and J usage is TRBJ1-1; maybe TRBD1 (5 bases). V lost 1 base and J 2 bases, leaving 17 bases between the germline ends. CDR3 length: 16 residues. Germline lookup yields CDR1 DFQATT and CDR2 SNEGSKA (reference sequence). CDR3 coding DNA: TGCAGTGCTAGAGGGGGGACCCCAGGTAGCAACACTGAAGCTTTCTTT. Amino acids: CSARGGTPGSNTEAFF.